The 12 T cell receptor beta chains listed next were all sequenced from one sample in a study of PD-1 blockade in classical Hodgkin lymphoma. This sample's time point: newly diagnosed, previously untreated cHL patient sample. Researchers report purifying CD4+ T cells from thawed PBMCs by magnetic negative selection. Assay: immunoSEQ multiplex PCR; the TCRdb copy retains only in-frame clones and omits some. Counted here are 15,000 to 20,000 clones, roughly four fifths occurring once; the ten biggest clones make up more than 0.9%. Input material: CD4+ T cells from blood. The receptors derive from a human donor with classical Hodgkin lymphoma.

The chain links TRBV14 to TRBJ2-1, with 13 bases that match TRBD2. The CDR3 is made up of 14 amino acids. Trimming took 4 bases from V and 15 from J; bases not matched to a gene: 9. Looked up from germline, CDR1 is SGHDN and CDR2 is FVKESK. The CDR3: CASSPGLAGSSPFF. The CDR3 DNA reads TGTGCCAGCAGCCCGGGACTAGCGGGATCAAGTCCGTTCTTC.

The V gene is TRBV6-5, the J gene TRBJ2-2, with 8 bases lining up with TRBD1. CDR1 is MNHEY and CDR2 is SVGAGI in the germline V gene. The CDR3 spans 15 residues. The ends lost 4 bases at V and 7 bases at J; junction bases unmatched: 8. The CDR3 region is CASSSRTGFGGELFF. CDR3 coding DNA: TGTGCCAGCAGTTCCAGGACAGGGTTTGGCGGGGAGCTGTTTTTT.

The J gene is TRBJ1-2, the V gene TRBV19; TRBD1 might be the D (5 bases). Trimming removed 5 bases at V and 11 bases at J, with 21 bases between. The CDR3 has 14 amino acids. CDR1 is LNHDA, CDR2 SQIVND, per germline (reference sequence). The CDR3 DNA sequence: TGTGCCAGTAGTTCCGGGACCCAGGGACCCGCTTACACCTTC. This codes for CASSSGTQGPAYTF.

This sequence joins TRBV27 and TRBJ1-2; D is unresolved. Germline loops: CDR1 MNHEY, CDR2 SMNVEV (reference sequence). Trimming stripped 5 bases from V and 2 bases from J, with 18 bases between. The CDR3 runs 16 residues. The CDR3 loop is CASSPLGEGSNYGYTF. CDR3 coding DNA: TGTGCCAGCAGTCCCCTCGGGGAGGGTTCAAACTATGGCTACACCTTC.

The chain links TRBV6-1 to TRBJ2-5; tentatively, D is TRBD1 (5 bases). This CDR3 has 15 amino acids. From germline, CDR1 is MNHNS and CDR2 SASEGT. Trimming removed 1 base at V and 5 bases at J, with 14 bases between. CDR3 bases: TGTGCCAGCAGTGAAGAATTAGGCAGGGCTGAGACCCAGTACTTC. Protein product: CASSEELGRAETQYF.

CDR3 in DNA: TGTGCCAGCAGTTTGGCGTCCTACGAGCAGTACTTC. Its translation: CASSLASYEQYF. This rearrangement joins TRBV28 to TRBJ2-7, with unresolved D. The V and J ends lost 3 bases and 1 base respectively, with 4 bases between them. The germline gives CDR1 MDHEN, CDR2 SYDVKM. This CDR3 comprises 12 residues.

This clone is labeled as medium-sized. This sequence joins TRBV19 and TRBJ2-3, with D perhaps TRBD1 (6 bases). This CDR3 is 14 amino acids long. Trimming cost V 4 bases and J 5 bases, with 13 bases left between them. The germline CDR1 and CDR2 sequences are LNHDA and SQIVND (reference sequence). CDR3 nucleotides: TGTGCCAGTAGTAACCCAATACAGGGAGATACGCAGTATTTT. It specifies CASSNPIQGDTQYF.

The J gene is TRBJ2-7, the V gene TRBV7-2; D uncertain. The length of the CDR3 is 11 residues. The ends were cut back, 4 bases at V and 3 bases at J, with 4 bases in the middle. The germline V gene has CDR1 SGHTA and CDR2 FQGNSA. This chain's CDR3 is CASSSLYEQYF. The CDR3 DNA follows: TGTGCCAGCAGCTCCCTCTACGAGCAGTACTTC.

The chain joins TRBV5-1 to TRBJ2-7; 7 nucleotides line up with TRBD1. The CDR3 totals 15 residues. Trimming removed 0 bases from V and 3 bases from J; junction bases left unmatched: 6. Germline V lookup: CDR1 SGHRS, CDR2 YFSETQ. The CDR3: CASSLGHRGLYEQYF. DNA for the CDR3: TGCGCCAGCAGCTTGGGTCATAGGGGGCTCTACGAGCAGTACTTC.

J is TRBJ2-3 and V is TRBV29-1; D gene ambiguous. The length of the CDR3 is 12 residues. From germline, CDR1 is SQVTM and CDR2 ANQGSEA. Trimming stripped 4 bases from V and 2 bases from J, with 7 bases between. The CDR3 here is CSVGPSTDTQYF. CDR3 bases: TGCAGCGTTGGTCCTTCCACAGATACGCAGTATTTT.

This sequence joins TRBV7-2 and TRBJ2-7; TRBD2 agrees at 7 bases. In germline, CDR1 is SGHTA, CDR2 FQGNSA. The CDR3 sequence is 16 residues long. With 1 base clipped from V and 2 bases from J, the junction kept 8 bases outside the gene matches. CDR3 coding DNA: TGTGCCAGCAGCTTAGGGGGGAGGGGAGGACCCTACGAGCAGTACTTC. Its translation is CASSLGGRGGPYEQYF.

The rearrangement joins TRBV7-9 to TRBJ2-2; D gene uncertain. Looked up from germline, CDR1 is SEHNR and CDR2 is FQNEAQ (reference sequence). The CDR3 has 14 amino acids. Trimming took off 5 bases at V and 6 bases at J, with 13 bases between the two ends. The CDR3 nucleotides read TGTGCCAGCAGCCCCAACTCCCGGGCCGGGGAGCTGTTTTTT. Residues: CASSPNSRAGELFF.